These T cell receptor beta chains were read from a single sample in a study of PD-1 blockade in classical Hodgkin lymphoma. Data came from immunoSEQ multiplex PCR; TCRdb stores just in-frame clones and leaves some out. Here the sample spans 50,000 to 75,000 clones, about 87% being singletons. The sequencing used peripheral blood mononuclear cells (PBMCs), collected at baseline. Every receptor here comes from a human donor with classical Hodgkin lymphoma. CDR3s leave out the opening cysteine and the closing phenylalanine or tryptophan. Fields, in order: clone size, V gene, CDR3 protein. The size of a clone is reported for some rows only, either as once, few or many, or as a class for expanded clones.

>.|TRBV7-2
ASSFLAGVAKNIQY
>.|TRBV19
ASSIRDSSYGYT
>.|TRBV5-4
ASSSRGEETQY
>.|TRBV4-2
ASSLRLADLRVTPHYNEQF
>.|TRBV2
AGGVAGATDTQY
>.|TRBV5-1
ASSPESGHSYEQY
>.|TRBV7-3
ASSLRGDYNEQF
>.|TRBV5-5
ASTQPLMNTEAF
>.|TRBV30
AWSDGGGKKLF
>once|TRBV2
ASSEVASNQPQH
>.|TRBV5-1
ASSLEGDFSTNEKLF
>.|TRBV7-2
ASSPGFTGELF
>.|TRBV4-1
ASSQARGNEQY
>.|TRBV4-3
ASSQDTGWYEQY
>once|TRBV29-1
SVEDGLSPYEQY
>.|TRBV19
ASSISSGTDLNYGYT
>.|TRBV18
ASSLNSGTGKSEQY
>once|TRBV7-2
ASSPPGALSY
>.|TRBV30
ASYRDRGFGYT
>.|TRBV4-3
ASSQSGRLDVETQY
>.|TRBV19
ASSLGDIPYGYT
>.|TRBV6-5
ASSFLDRTYEQY
>.|TRBV6-5
ASTGRLSEQY
>.|TRBV6-5
ASSERGLTEAF
>.|TRBV2
ASSEGNGAGSNEKLF
>.|TRBV19
ASSPGGLDTEAF
>.|TRBV10-3
AISLKPNTEAF
>.|TRBV5-1
ASSFLEGANTGELF
>.|TRBV11-2
ASTSLGGSGTGELF
>.|TRBV5-1
ASSLALAGGYNEQF
>.|TRBV11-2
ASSLVGGAVGYT
>.|TRBV19
ASTLGRIDRIGLPQPQH
>.|TRBV30
AWSFTSGGGGTQY
>.|TRBV7-2
ASSLVSPGVLGAQH
>.|TRBV2
ASSPIHRQGVNYGYT